This T cell receptor (beta chain) emerged from a study of monozygotic twins with inflammatory bowel disease. This CDR3 has 16 amino acids. Looked up from germline, CDR1 is GTSNPN and CDR2 is SVGIG (reference sequence). Reanalyzing the 5' RACE reads, TCRdb keeps one entry per CDR3 protein, without DNA. The sample totals over 350,000 distinct CDR3 sequences. The origin of this receptor is a human donor with ulcerative colitis or Crohn's disease, or a healthy co-twin of an affected twin (not recorded which). The chain combines TRBV30 with TRBJ2-3; TCRdb's assignment of TRBD2 cannot be checked, as there is no DNA. Source material: blood. The CDR3 region is CAWSPGTSPYTDTQYF.